Here is one T cell receptor beta chain with its context. The sample is drawn from a study of control samples from healthy donors and cancer patients. The V and J ends lost 6 bases and 7 bases respectively, with 13 bases between them. Germline V gene lookup returns CDR1 SGHDN and CDR2 FVKESK. CDR3 length: 13 amino acids. Using immunoSEQ multiplex PCR, the repertoire was profiled, and TCRdb retains in-frame clones only, with some absent. The table shows around 160,000 clones, with approximately 93% occurring only once. The V call is TRBV14, the J call TRBJ2-4; the D gene is possibly TRBD1 (8 bases). This clonotype was sampled from a man between 18 and 35 years old in good health. The sample was blood. CDR3 region: CASSPQGGNIQYF. DNA of the CDR3: TGTGCCAGCAGTCCACAGGGGGGGAACATTCAGTACTTC.